A single sample gave rise to the 8 T cell receptor beta chains below, sequenced in a study of shared clonotypes between healthy human individuals. Clones were read by immunoSEQ multiplex PCR, and TCRdb kept only the in-frame ones, dropping some. The sample consists of about 1.4 million clones, roughly 96% of them appearing once. The sequenced sample was naive CD4+ T cells sorted from blood. Documented subset: CD45RA+ positively selected. These receptors were collected from a man aged 25-45 years in good health.

V is TRBV5-4 and J is TRBJ1-1; no clear D. The CDR3 consists of 15 residues. Trimming left V 0 bases short and J 1 base short, with 10 bases between. Germline values: CDR1 SGHNT, CDR2 YYREEE (reference sequence). CDR3 coding DNA: TGTGCCAGCAGCTTGGTTGTTTCCCAGAACACTGAAGCTTTCTTT. Residues: CASSLVVSQNTEAFF.

The chain combines TRBV7-2 with TRBJ2-7; TRBD2 might be the D (5 bases). Between the trimmed V and J ends, which lost 1 base and 7 bases, there was a span of 20 bases. CDR3 size: 16 residues. CDR1 and CDR2 from the germline V gene are SGHTA and FQGNSA. CDR3 coding DNA: TGTGCCAGCAGCTTAGATTCCCCGGGAATTGCTGGGGAGCAGTACTTC. Its protein is CASSLDSPGIAGEQYF.

The rearrangement uses TRBV5-6 and TRBJ2-3, with 7 bases lining up with TRBD2. Germline V gives CDR1 SGHDT, CDR2 YYEEEE. The CDR3 is 16 residues long. Germline trimming cut 2 bases from V and 0 bases from J; bases unmatched to any gene: 6. CDR3 residues: CASSFPSGKSTDTQYF. As DNA, the CDR3 is TGTGCCAGCAGCTTTCCTAGCGGAAAAAGCACAGATACGCAGTATTTT.

There are a few counts of this clone. The chain is built from TRBV27 and TRBJ1-4; D gene unclear. This CDR3 is built from 14 residues. Germline CDR1 MNHEY, CDR2 SMNVEV (reference sequence). V gave up 6 bases and J gave up 3 bases, with 11 bases separating them. CDR3 region: CASRRISPNEKLFF. CDR3 bases: TGTGCCAGCAGGAGGATATCCCCTAATGAAAAACTGTTTTTT.

The V gene is TRBV5-1, the J gene TRBJ2-5, with D tentatively TRBD2 (6 bases). CDR1 SGHRS and CDR2 YFSETQ come from the germline V gene. CDR3 length: 14 residues. Trimming removed 2 bases from V and 1 base from J, with 9 bases in between. The CDR3 region is CASSFRSGQETQYF. The CDR3 nucleotides read TGCGCCAGCAGCTTCCGTAGCGGCCAAGAGACCCAGTACTTC. The whole variable domain, remainder taken from reference TRBV5-1 and TRBJ2-5, is KAGVTQTPRYLIKTRGQQVTLSCSPISGHRSVSWYQQTPGQGLQFLFEYFSETQRNKGNFPGRFSGRQFSNSRSEMNVSTLELGDSALYLCASSFRSGQETQYFGPGTRLLVL.

This clone was detected only a few times. Other nucleotide sequences in the sample specify the same CDR3. The V and J genes are TRBV18 and TRBJ2-5; D unclear. Trimming cost V 6 bases and J 1 base, with 3 bases left between them. Germline V CDR1 and CDR2: KGHSH, LQKENI. The CDR3 totals 11 residues. The CDR3 sequence: CASSLQETQYF. The CDR3 DNA reads as TGTGCCAGCTCGCTCCAAGAGACCCAGTACTTC.

The J gene is TRBJ2-3, the V gene TRBV29-1, with unresolved D. The V end lost 4 bases, the J end lost 2 bases, and 13 bases lay between the germline ends. The CDR3 sequence is 14 residues long. Per germline, CDR1 SQVTM and CDR2 ANQGSEA. CDR3 region: CSVGTFPPTDTQYF. Here the CDR3 DNA reads TGCAGCGTTGGAACCTTTCCCCCCACAGATACGCAGTATTTT.

The rearrangement uses TRBV29-1 and TRBJ2-1; possibly TRBD1 for D (5 bases). Germline loops: CDR1 SQVTM, CDR2 ANQGSEA. V was trimmed by 6 bases and J by 3 bases, leaving 15 bases between them. This CDR3 has 14 residues. CDR3 protein: CSVRGTPDYNEQFF. Written as DNA, the CDR3 is TGCAGCGTAAGGGGCACTCCTGACTACAATGAGCAGTTCTTC.